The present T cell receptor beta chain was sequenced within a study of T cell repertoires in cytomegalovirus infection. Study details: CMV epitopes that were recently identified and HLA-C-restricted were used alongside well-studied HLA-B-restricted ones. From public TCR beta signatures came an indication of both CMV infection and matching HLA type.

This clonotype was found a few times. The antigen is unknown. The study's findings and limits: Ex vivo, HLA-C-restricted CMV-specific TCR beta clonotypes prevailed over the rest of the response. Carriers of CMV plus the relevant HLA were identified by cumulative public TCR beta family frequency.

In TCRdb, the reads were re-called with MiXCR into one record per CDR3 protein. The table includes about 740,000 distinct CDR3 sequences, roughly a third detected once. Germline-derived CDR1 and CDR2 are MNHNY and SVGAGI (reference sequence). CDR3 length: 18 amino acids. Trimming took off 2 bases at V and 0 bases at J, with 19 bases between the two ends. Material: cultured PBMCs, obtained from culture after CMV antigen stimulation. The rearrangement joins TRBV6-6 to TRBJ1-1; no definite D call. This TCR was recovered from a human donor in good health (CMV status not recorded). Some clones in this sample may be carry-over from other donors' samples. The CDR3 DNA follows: TGTGCCAGCAGTTACGAGCCCCCGGCAGGACCCTTGAACACTGAAGCTTTCTTT. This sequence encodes CASSYEPPAGPLNTEAFF.